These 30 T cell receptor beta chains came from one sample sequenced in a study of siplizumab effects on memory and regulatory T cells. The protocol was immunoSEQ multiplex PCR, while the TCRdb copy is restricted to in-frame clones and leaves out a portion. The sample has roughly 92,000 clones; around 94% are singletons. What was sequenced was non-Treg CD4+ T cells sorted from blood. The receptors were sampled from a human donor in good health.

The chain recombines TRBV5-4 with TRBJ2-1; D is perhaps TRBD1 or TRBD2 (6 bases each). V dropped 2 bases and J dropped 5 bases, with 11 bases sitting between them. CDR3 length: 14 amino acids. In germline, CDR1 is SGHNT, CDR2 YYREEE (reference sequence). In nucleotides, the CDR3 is TGTGCCAGCAGCTTCGGGGGCCACAACAATGAGCAGTTCTTC. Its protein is CASSFGGHNNEQFF.

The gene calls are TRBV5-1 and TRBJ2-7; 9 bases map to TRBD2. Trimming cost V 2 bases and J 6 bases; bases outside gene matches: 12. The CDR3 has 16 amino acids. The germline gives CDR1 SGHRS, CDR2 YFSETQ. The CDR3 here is CASSLRTGTSPGEQYF. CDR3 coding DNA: TGCGCCAGCAGCTTAAGAACCGGGACTAGCCCTGGCGAGCAGTACTTC. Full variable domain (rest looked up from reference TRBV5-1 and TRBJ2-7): KAGVTQTPRYLIKTRGQQVTLSCSPISGHRSVSWYQQTPGQGLQFLFEYFSETQRNKGNFPGRFSGRQFSNSRSEMNVSTLELGDSALYLCASSLRTGTSPGEQYFGPGTRLTVT.

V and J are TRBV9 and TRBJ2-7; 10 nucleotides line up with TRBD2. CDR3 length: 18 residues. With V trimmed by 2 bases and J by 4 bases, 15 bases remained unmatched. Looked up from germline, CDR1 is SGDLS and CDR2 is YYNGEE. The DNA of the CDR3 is TGTGCCAGCAGCGTCAACCCCCTCTCTAGCGGGAGTGAATACGAGCAGTACTTC. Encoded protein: CASSVNPLSSGSEYEQYF.

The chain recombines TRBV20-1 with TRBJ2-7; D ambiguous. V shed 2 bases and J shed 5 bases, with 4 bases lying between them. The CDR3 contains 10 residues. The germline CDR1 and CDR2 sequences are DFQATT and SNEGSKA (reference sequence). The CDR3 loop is CSARKHEQYF. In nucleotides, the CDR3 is TGCAGTGCTAGAAAACACGAGCAGTACTTC.

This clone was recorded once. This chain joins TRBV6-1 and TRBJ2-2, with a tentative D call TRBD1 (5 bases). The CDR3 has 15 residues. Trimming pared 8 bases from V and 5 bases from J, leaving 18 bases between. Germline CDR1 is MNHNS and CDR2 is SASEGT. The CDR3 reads CASRINQGLTGELFF. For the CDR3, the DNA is TGTGCCAGCCGAATAAATCAGGGTCTAACCGGGGAGCTGTTTTTT.

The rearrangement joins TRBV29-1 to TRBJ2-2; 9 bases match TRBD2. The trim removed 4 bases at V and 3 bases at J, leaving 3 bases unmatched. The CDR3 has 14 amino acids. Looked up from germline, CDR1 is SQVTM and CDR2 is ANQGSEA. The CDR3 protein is CSVVSGSDTGELFF. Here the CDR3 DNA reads TGCAGCGTTGTTAGCGGGAGCGACACCGGGGAGCTGTTTTTT.

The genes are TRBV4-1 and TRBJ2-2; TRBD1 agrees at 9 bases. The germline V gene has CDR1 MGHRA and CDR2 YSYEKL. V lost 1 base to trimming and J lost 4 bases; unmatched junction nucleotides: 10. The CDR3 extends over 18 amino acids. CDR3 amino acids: CASSQVIPGTGSTGELFF. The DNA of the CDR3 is TGCGCCAGCAGCCAAGTTATCCCAGGGACAGGGAGCACCGGGGAGCTGTTTTTT.

For the CDR3, the DNA is TGTGCCAGCAGTAGTGGACAATCTACGCAGTATTTT. Translation: CASSSGQSTQYF. The rearrangement uses TRBV28 and TRBJ2-3; tentative D call: TRBD1 (5 bases). CDR3 length equals 12 residues. Germline CDR1 reads MDHEN; CDR2 reads SYDVKM. Trimming took 5 bases from V and 8 from J, leaving 11 bases between them.

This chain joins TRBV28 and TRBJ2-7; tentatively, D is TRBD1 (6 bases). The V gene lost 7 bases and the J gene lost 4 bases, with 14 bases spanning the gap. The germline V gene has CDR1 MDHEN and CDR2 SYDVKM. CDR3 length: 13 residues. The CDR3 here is CASTRQDRYEQYF. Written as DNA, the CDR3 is TGTGCCAGCACCCGACAGGACCGGTACGAGCAGTACTTC.

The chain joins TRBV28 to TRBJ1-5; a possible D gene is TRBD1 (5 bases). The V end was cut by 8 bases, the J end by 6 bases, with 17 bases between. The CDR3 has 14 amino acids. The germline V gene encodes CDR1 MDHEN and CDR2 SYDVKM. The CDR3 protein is CASGGSYRSQPQHF. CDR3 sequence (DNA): TGTGCCAGCGGGGGGAGTTACAGGAGTCAGCCCCAGCATTTT.

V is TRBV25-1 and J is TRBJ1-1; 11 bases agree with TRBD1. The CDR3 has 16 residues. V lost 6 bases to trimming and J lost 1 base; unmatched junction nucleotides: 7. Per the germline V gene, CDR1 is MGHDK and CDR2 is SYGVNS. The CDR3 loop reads CASRTLGQGENTEAFF. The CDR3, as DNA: TGTGCCAGCAGAACCCTGGGACAGGGGGAGAACACTGAAGCTTTCTTT.

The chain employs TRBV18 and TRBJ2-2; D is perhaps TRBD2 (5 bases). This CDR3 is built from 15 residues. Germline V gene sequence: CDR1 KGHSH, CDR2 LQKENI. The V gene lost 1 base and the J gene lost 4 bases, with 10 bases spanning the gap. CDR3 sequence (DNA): TGTGCCAGCTCACCACGGCTAGCTGGCACCGGGGAGCTGTTTTTT. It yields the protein CASSPRLAGTGELFF. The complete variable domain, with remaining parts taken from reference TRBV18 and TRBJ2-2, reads NAGVMQNPRHLVRRRGQEARLRCSPMKGHSHVYWYRQLPEEGLKFMVYLQKENIIDESGMPKERFSAEFPKEGPSILRIQQVVRGDSAAYFCASSPRLAGTGELFFGEGSRLTVL.

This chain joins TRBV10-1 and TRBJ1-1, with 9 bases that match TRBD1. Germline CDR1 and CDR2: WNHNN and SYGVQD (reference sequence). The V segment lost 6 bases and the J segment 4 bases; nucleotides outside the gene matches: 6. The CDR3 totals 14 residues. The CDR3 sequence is CASRGQGSGTEAFF. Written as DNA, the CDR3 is TGCGCCAGCAGGGGACAGGGATCGGGCACTGAAGCTTTCTTT.

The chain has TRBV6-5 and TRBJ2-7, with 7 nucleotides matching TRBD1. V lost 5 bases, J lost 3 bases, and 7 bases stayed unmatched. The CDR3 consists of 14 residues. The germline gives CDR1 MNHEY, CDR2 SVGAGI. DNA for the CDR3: TGTGCCAGCAGTCGACAGGGCTTCGGCTACGAGCAGTACTTC. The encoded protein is CASSRQGFGYEQYF.

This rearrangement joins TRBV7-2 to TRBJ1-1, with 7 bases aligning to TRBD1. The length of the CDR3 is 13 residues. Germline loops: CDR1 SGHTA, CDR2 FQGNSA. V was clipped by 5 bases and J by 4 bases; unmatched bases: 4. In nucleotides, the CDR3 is TGTGCCAGCAGCCGATCAGGGGGCACTGAAGCTTTCTTT. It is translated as CASSRSGGTEAFF. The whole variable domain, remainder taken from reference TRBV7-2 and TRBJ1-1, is GAGVSQSPSNKVTEKGKDVELRCDPISGHTALYWYRQSLGQGLEFLIYFQGNSAPDKSGLPSDRFSAERTGGSVSTLTIQRTQQEDSAVYLCASSRSGGTEAFFGQGTRLTVV.

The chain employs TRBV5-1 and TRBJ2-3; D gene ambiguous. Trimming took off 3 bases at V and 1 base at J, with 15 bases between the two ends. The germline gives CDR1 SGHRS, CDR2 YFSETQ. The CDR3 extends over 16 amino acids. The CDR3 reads CASSSDNNGGTDTQYF. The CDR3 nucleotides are TGCGCCAGCAGCTCCGACAACAATGGGGGCACAGATACGCAGTATTTT.

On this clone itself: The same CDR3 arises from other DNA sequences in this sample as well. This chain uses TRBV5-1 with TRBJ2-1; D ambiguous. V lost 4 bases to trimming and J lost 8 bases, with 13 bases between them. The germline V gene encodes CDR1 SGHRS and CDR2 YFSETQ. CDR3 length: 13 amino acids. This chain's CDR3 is CASSVRSGYEQFF. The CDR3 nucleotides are TGCGCCAGCAGCGTTCGTTCCGGCTATGAGCAGTTCTTC.

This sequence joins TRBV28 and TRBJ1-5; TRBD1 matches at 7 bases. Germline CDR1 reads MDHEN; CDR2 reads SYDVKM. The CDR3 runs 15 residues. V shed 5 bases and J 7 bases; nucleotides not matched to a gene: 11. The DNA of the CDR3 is TGTGCCAGCAGTATCCAGACAGGGATGGAGCAGCCCCAGCATTTT. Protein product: CASSIQTGMEQPQHF.

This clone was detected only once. The CDR3 here is CASSDPAFQPQHF. The DNA of the CDR3 is TGTGCCAGCAGTGACCCGGCTTTTCAGCCCCAGCATTTT. This chain joins TRBV6-5 and TRBJ1-5; D unresolved. The germline V gene encodes CDR1 MNHEY and CDR2 SVGAGI. The V end was cut by 5 bases, the J end by 6 bases, with 11 bases between. The CDR3 extends over 13 amino acids.

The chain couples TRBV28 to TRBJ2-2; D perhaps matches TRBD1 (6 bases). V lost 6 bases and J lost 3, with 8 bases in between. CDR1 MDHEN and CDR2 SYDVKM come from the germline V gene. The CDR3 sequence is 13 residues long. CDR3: CASSGQHTGELFF. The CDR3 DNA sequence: TGTGCCAGCAGCGGACAGCACACCGGGGAGCTGTTTTTT.

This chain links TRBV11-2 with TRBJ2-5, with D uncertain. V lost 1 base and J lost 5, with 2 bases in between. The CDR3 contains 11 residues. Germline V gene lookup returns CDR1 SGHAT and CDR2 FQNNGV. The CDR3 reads CASSLGETQYF. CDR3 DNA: TGTGCCAGCAGCTTAGGCGAGACCCAGTACTTC.

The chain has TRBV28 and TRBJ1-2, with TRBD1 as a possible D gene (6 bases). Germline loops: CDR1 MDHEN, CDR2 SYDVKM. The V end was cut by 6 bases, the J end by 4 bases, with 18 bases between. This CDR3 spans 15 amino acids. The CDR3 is CASRTQGTPFYGYTF. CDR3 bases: TGTGCCAGCAGGACCCAGGGGACGCCATTCTATGGCTACACCTTC.

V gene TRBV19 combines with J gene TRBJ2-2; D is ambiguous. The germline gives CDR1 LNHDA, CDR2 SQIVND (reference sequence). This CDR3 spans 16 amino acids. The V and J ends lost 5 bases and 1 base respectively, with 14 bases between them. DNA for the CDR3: TGTGCCAGTAGTCGGCCCACAGCTGGGAACACCGGGGAGCTGTTTTTT. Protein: CASSRPTAGNTGELFF. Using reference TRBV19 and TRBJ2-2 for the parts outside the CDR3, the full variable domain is DGGITQSPKYLFRKEGQNVTLSCEQNLNHDAMYWYRQDPGQGLRLIYYSQIVNDFQKGDIAEGYSVSREKKESFPLTVTSAQKNPTAFYLCASSRPTAGNTGELFFGEGSRLTVL.

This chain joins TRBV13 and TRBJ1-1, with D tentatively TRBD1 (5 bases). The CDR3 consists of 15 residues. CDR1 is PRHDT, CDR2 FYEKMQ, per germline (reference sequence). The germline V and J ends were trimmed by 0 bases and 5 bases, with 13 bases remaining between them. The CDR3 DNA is TGTGCCAGCAGCTTAGGGCTTGCGGGGGAGACTGAAGCTTTCTTT. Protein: CASSLGLAGETEAFF.

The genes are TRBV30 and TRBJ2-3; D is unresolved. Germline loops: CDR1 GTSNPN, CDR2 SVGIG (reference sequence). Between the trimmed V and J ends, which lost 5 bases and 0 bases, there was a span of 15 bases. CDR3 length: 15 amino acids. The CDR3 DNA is TGTGCCTGGCGTAGCTTAGGTACTAGCACAGATACGCAGTATTTT. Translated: CAWRSLGTSTDTQYF. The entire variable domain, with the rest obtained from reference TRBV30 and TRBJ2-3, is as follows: SQTIHQWPATLVQPVGSPLSLECTVEGTSNPNLYWYRQAAGRGLQLLFYSVGIGQISSEVPQNLSASRPQDRQFILSSKKLLLSDSGFYLCAWRSLGTSTDTQYFGPGTRLTVL.

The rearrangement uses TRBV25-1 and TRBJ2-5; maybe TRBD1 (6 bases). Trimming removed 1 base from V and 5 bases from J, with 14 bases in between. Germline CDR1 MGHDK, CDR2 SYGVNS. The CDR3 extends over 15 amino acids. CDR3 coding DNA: TGTGCCAGCAGTGAATTGACAAGGGGGTTGGAGACCCAGTACTTC. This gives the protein CASSELTRGLETQYF.

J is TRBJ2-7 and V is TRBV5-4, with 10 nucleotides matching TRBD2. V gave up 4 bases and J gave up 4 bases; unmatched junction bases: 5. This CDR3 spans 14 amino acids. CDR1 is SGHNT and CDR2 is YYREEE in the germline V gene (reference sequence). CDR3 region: CASSKREGLYEQYF. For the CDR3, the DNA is TGTGCCAGCAGCAAGCGGGAGGGCCTATACGAGCAGTACTTC.

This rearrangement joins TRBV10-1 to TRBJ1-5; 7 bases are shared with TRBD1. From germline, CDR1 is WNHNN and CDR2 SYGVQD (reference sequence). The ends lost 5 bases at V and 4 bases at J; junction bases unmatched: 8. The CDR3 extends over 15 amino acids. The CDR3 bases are TGCGCCAGCAGTACCAGGGGGGCGAATAATCAGCCCCAGCATTTT. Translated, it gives CASSTRGANNQPQHF.

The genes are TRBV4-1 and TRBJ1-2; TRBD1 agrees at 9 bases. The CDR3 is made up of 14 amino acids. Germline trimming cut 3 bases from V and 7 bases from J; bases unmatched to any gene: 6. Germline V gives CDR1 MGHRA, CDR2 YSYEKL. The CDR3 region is CASSQGTGSIGYTF. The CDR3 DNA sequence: TGCGCCAGCAGCCAGGGGACAGGGTCGATTGGCTACACCTTC.

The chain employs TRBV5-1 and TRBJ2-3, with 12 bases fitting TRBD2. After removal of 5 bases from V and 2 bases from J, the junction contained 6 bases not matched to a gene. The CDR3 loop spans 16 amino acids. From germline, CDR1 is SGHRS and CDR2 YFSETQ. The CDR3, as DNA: TGCGCCAGCAGGAGGGGGACTAGCGGGCTCACAGATACGCAGTATTTT. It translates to CASRRGTSGLTDTQYF. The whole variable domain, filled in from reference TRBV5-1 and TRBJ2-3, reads KAGVTQTPRYLIKTRGQQVTLSCSPISGHRSVSWYQQTPGQGLQFLFEYFSETQRNKGNFPGRFSGRQFSNSRSEMNVSTLELGDSALYLCASRRGTSGLTDTQYFGPGTRLTVL.